The present T cell receptor beta chain was sequenced within a study of post-analysis software for immune sequencing data. Study results and limitations: Five or six TRBV segments, TRBV5-6, TRBV5-1 and TRBV20-1 among them, were found more frequent in patients than controls. Co-batched samples clustered tightly together by F measure.

Germline CDR1 reads SGHTA; CDR2 reads FQGTGA. V shed 5 bases and J 7 bases; nucleotides not matched to a gene: 15. The CDR3 spans 17 residues. Built from TCR beta cDNA, the libraries had unique molecular identifiers in them. A population of 1 to 10 million T cells gave rise to around 480,000 cDNA molecules. TCRdb recomputed calls from the PCR reads with MiXCR, one row per CDR3 protein. The sample holds fewer than 550,000 distinct CDR3 sequences; 34% are singletons and the top ten take approximately 5.4%. In the case of this clonotype: What it recognizes is unknown.

Sequencing was performed on blood. The rearrangement uses TRBV7-3 and TRBJ2-1; 9 bases fit TRBD2. The clonotype originates from a girl under 18 with multiple sclerosis. In DNA form, the CDR3 reads TGTGCCAGCAGCCCCAATCCGGCGGGGGGGGGTAGGAATGAGCAGTTCTTC. Its protein product is CASSPNPAGGGRNEQFF.